The present entry profiles one T cell receptor beta chain with its context. No antigen is known for it. The data belong to a study of brain metastases from non-small cell lung cancer. Whole-study results and caveats: Brain metastases shared most TCR repertoire with primaries, with sparse T cells. In nearly 65% of brain metastases, T-cell clones were expanded compared with matched primary tumors. Fewer infiltrating T cells were found in brain metastases than primaries.

Data came from immunoSEQ multiplex PCR; TCRdb stores just in-frame clones and leaves some out. The sample has about 800 clones; roughly 86% are singletons. The germline V gene has CDR1 SEHNR and CDR2 FQNEAQ (reference sequence). The CDR3 totals 13 residues. Trimming removed 3 bases at V and 3 bases at J, with 8 bases between. The source of this sequence is a donor older than 35 with non-small cell lung cancer. The chain recombines TRBV7-9 with TRBJ1-1; D possibly corresponds to TRBD1 (5 bases). The sample taken for sequencing was primary lung tumor tissue. The CDR3 DNA reads TGTGCCAGCAGCTTCGTCAGGGACACTGAAGCTTTCTTT. It is translated as CASSFVRDTEAFF.